These 10 T cell receptor beta chains originate from one sample sequenced in a study of T cell responses to AZD1222 COVID-19 vaccine. Only in-frame clones appear in the TCRdb table, and some are missing; sequencing was by immunoSEQ multiplex PCR. The sample lists approximately 180,000 clones, around 88% occurring once. The sample in question was peripheral blood, obtained on day 0 of AZD1222 vaccination. The receptors shown here come from an adult in good health.

The chain combines TRBV7-8 with TRBJ2-7; D is uncertain. Deletions cut 6 bases from V and 2 bases from J, with 11 bases between. This CDR3 region has 13 residues. Germline CDR1 reads SGHVS; CDR2 reads FQNEAQ. CDR3: CASSPETTYEQYF. For the CDR3, the DNA is TGTGCCAGCAGTCCCGAGACAACCTACGAGCAGTACTTC.

Written as DNA, the CDR3 is TGTGCCTGGAGTGTACGGGCCAGGGAGTACGAGCAGTACTTC. This translates into CAWSVRAREYEQYF. J is TRBJ2-7 and V is TRBV30; D assignment may be TRBD1 or TRBD2 (5 bases each). Germline values: CDR1 GTSNPN, CDR2 SVGIG (reference sequence). The CDR3 is made up of 14 amino acids. V gave up 0 bases and J gave up 4 bases, with 13 bases separating them. The full variable domain, completed using reference TRBV30 and TRBJ2-7, is SQTIHQWPATLVQPVGSPLSLECTVEGTSNPNLYWYRQAAGRGLQLLFYSVGIGQISSEVPQNLSASRPQDRQFILSSKKLLLSDSGFYLCAWSVRAREYEQYFGPGTRLTVT.

The rearrangement links TRBV9 to TRBJ1-6; tentatively, D is TRBD1 (6 bases). The V gene lost 0 bases and the J gene lost 9 bases, with 10 bases spanning the gap. This CDR3 spans 14 amino acids. CDR1 and CDR2 from the germline V gene are SGDLS and YYNGEE. DNA of the CDR3: TGTGCCAGCAGCGTAGGGGGGGCGTCTTCACCCCTCCACTTT. It translates to CASSVGGASSPLHF.

The rearrangement joins TRBV7-9 to TRBJ1-1; D is possibly TRBD1 (5 bases). V was shortened by 8 bases and J by 4 bases, with 20 bases between the two germline ends. The V gene's germline CDR1 is SEHNR and CDR2 FQNEAQ (reference sequence). The CDR3 extends over 15 amino acids. DNA for the CDR3: TGTGCCAGCGATCATCAGGGAGGAGGGCTCACTGAAGCTTTCTTT. It codes for CASDHQGGGLTEAFF. Together with reference TRBV7-9 and TRBJ1-1, the CDR3 gives the full variable domain: DTGVSQNPRHKITKRGQNVTFRCDPISEHNRLYWYRQTLGQGPEFLTYFQNEAQLEKSRLLSDRFSAERPKGSFSTLEIQRTEQGDSAMYLCASDHQGGGLTEAFFGQGTRLTVV.

CDR3 protein: CASSQAARVGLTIRGYTF. As DNA, the CDR3 is TGTGCCAGCAGCCAAGCCGCGCGGGTAGGGTTAACAATTCGCGGCTACACCTTC. The chain is built from TRBV3-1 (or the pseudogene TRBV3-2) and TRBJ1-2; D is ambiguous. V gave up 1 base and J gave up 8 bases, with 26 bases separating them. The CDR3 has 18 amino acids. Germline V gene data show CDR1 as LGHDT and CDR2 as YNNKEL (reference sequence).

This chain joins TRBV5-1 and TRBJ2-3; D is uncertain. This CDR3 has 14 residues. Per the germline V gene, CDR1 is SGHRS and CDR2 is YFSETQ. The V and J ends lost 4 bases and 4 bases respectively, with 13 bases between them. The CDR3 bases are TGCGCCAGCAGCCGCCGGGTTCAGGCAGATACGCAGTATTTT. It yields the protein CASSRRVQADTQYF.

The chain recombines TRBV5-1 with TRBJ2-1; 12 bases line up with TRBD2. V was clipped by 4 bases and J by 4 bases; unmatched bases: 9. CDR1 and CDR2 from the germline V gene are SGHRS and YFSETQ. The CDR3 is 17 amino acids. The CDR3 loop is CASSPRLAGDRYNEQFF. In DNA, the CDR3 is TGCGCCAGCAGCCCCCGACTAGCGGGGGACCGATACAATGAGCAGTTCTTC.

The chain joins TRBV28 to TRBJ2-1; 15 bases are a match to TRBD2. The germline V gene has CDR1 MDHEN and CDR2 SYDVKM. Trimming removed 5 bases from V and 6 bases from J; junction bases left unmatched: 5. CDR3 length equals 16 residues. The CDR3 DNA reads TGTGCCAGCAGTCCTTGGACTAGCGGGGGGGCCAATGAGCAGTTCTTC. It specifies CASSPWTSGGANEQFF.

J is TRBJ1-4 and V is TRBV4-2; D is unclear. Germline CDR1 is LGHNA and CDR2 is YNFKEQ. Trimming took 0 bases from V and 6 from J, leaving 11 bases between them. The CDR3 is 15 residues long. The DNA of the CDR3 is TGTGCCAGCAGCCAAGAGGAGGGAGTCCATGAAAAACTGTTTTTT. Translated, it gives CASSQEEGVHEKLFF.

The chain combines TRBV5-1 with TRBJ2-7, with 11 bases fitting TRBD2. The V gene's germline CDR1 is SGHRS and CDR2 YFSETQ. The CDR3 length is 18 residues. The ends lost 4 bases at V and 3 bases at J; junction bases unmatched: 15. DNA of the CDR3: TGCGCCAGCAGCATCGCCCCACAGACTAGCGGGGTTCGCTACGAGCAGTACTTC. This translates into CASSIAPQTSGVRYEQYF.